A selection of T cell receptor beta chains follows, all from one sample in a study of blood T cell repertoires in COVID-19. Profiled with immunoSEQ multiplex PCR; TCRdb holds only in-frame clones, not every one. The sample contains roughly 200,000 clones, around four fifths of which appear only once. The sequenced sample was peripheral blood. The receptors originated from a man aged 35-49 years with active or convalescent COVID-19. CDR3s include the opening cysteine and the closing phenylalanine or tryptophan. D genes are given only for firm matches. Clone sizes are given selectively: once, few, many, or a class where the clone is expanded.

j_call clone_size d_call v_call cdr3_aa cdr3_nt
TRBJ2-2 few NA TRBV19 CASSISVANTGELFF TGTGCCAGTAGTATTTCGGTAGCGAACACCGGGGAGCTGTTTTTT
TRBJ1-4 once NA TRBV7-9 CASSLGHIQEKLFF TGTGCCAGCAGCTTAGGCCATATCCAGGAAAAACTGTTTTTT
TRBJ1-1 NA NA TRBV6-6 CASSQQGTEAFF TGTGCCAGCAGCCAACAGGGCACTGAAGCTTTCTTT
TRBJ2-5 NA TRBD2 TRBV5-6 CASSPGTGGRETQYF TGTGCCAGCAGCCCTGGAACGGGAGGAAGAGAGACCCAGTACTTC
TRBJ1-1 NA NA TRBV19 CASSRAGRSTEAFF TGTGCCAGTAGCCGGGCGGGTAGAAGCACTGAAGCTTTCTTT
TRBJ2-7 NA TRBD1 TRBV7-6 CASSLARSSGTGSYEQYF TGTGCCAGCAGCTTAGCGCGGAGCTCCGGGACAGGGTCCTACGAGCAGTACTTC
TRBJ2-7 once TRBD2 TRBV28 CASSFFGGRTNYEQYF TGTGCCAGCAGTTTCTTTGGCGGGAGGACGAACTACGAGCAGTACTTC
TRBJ2-3 NA NA TRBV18 CASSPNRVLPTDTQYF TGTGCCAGCTCACCAAACAGGGTTCTCCCCACAGATACGCAGTATTTT
TRBJ1-1 NA TRBD1 TRBV27 CASSRKQGAAGKNTEAFF TGTGCCAGCAGCCGTAAACAGGGGGCAGCGGGGAAGAACACTGAAGCTTTCTTT
TRBJ1-5 NA TRBD1 TRBV30 CAWSVQGDQPQHF TGTGCCTGGAGTGTACAGGGGGATCAGCCCCAGCATTTT
TRBJ2-3 NA TRBD1 TRBV19 CASSSRQGASDTQYF TGTGCCAGTAGTTCCCGGCAGGGGGCATCAGATACGCAGTATTTT
TRBJ1-1 NA TRBD1 TRBV18 CASSPYSDRVGTEAFF TGTGCCAGCTCACCTTACTCGGACAGGGTGGGTACTGAAGCTTTCTTT
TRBJ2-3 NA TRBD1 TRBV7-9 CASSLQGVRADTQYF TGTGCCAGCAGCTTACAGGGGGTTCGGGCAGATACGCAGTATTTT
TRBJ1-5 NA TRBD1 TRBV19 CASSIEGQGPYQPQHF TGTGCCAGTAGTATAGAAGGACAGGGGCCCTATCAGCCCCAGCATTTT
TRBJ2-7 NA NA TRBV3-1/TRBV3-2 CASSQETLRSEQYF TGTGCCAGCAGCCAAGAAACCCTCCGGAGTGAGCAGTACTTC
TRBJ1-4 few NA TRBV4-3 CASSQGGVLTNEKLFF TGCGCCAGCAGCCAAGGGGGCGTTTTAACTAATGAAAAACTGTTTTTT
TRBJ1-1 few TRBD1 TRBV18 CASSPSGQGATEAFF TGTGCCAGCTCACCATCGGGACAGGGGGCTACTGAAGCTTTCTTT
TRBJ2-7 NA TRBD2 TRBV19 CASSKATSGLYEQYF TGTGCCAGTAGTAAAGCCACTAGCGGACTCTACGAGCAGTACTTC
TRBJ1-2 many TRBD1 TRBV7-9 CASSSIETGARGGYTF TGTGCCAGCAGCTCCATCGAAACAGGGGCCCGGGGTGGCTACACCTTC
TRBJ2-5 NA NA TRBV5-4 CASSSGSQETQYF TGTGCCAGCAGCTCAGGATCCCAAGAGACCCAGTACTTC
TRBJ2-3 NA TRBD1 TRBV7-2 CASSPLTTGGWRVVDTQYF TGTGCCAGCAGCCCACTTACTACAGGGGGTTGGAGGGTCGTAGATACGCAGTATTTT
TRBJ2-7 NA TRBD2 TRBV27 CASRLRLAGTYEQYF TGTGCCAGCAGGCTCAGACTAGCGGGAACCTACGAGCAGTACTTC